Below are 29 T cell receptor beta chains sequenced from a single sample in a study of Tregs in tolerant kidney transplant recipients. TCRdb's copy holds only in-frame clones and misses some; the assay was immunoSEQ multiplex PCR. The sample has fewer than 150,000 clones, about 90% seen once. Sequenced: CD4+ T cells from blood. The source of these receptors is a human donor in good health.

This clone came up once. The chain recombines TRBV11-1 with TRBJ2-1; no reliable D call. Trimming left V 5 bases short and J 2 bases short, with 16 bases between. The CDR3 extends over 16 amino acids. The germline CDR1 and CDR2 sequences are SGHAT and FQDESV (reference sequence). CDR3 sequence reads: CASSRTVLRAYNEQFF. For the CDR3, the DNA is TGTGCCAGCAGCCGTACGGTGCTTCGGGCCTACAATGAGCAGTTCTTC.

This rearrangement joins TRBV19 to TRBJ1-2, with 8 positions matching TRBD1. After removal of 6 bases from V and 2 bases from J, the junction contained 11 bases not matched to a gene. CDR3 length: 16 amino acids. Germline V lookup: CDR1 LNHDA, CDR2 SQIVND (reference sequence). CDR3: CASRTSGQGANYGYTF. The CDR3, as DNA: TGTGCCAGTAGGACCTCGGGGCAGGGGGCCAACTATGGCTACACCTTC.

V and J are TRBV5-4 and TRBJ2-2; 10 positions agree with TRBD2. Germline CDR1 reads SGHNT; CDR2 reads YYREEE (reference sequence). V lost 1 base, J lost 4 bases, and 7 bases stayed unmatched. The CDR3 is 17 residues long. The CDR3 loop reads CASSLNPGLAPTGELFF. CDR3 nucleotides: TGTGCCAGCAGCTTGAATCCGGGACTAGCGCCCACCGGGGAGCTGTTTTTT.

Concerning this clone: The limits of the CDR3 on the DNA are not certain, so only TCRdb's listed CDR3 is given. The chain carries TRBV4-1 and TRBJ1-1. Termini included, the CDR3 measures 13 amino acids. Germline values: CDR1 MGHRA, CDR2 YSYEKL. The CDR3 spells CASSQVGAGARFF.

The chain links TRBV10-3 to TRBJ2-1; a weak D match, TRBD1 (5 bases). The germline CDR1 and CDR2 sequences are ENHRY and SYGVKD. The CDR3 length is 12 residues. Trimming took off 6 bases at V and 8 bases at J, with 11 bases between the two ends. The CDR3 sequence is CAISTGLDEQFF. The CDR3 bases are TGTGCCATCAGCACAGGTCTGGATGAGCAGTTCTTC.

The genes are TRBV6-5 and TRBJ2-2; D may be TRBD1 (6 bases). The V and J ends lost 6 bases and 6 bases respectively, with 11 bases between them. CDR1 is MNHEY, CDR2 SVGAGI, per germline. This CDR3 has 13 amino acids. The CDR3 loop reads CASREAGAGELFF. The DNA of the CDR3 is TGTGCCAGCAGAGAAGCAGGGGCCGGGGAGCTGTTTTTT.

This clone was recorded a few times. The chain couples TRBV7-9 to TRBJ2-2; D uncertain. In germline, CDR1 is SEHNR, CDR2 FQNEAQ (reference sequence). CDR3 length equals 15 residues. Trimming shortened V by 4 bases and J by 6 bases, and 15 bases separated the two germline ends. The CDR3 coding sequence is TGTGCCAGCAGCTCCTTAGCAGTGTTCGCCGGGGAGCTGTTTTTT. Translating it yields CASSSLAVFAGELFF.

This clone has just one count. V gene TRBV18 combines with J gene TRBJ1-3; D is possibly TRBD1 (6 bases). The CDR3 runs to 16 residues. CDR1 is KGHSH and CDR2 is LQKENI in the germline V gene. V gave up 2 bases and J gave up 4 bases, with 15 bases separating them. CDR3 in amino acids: CASSPGGGARGNTIYF. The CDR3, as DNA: TGTGCCAGCTCACCAGGCGGGGGGGCGCGAGGAAACACCATATATTTT.

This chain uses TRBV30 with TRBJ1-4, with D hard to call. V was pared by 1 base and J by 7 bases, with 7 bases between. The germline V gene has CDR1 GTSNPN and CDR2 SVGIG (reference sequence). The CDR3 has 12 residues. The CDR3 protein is CAWSESLEKLFF. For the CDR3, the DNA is TGTGCCTGGAGTGAGTCTCTTGAAAAACTGTTTTTT.

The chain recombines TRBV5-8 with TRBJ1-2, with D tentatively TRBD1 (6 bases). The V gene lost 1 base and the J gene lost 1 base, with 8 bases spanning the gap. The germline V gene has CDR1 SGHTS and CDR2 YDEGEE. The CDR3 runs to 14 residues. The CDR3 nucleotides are TGTGCCAGCAGCTTGACAGGGATTAACTATGGCTACACCTTC. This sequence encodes CASSLTGINYGYTF.

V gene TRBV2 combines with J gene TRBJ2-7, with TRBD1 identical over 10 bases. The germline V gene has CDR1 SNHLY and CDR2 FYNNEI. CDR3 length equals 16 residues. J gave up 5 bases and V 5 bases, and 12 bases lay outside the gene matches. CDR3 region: CASSRSGTGVVDEQYF. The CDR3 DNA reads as TGTGCCAGCAGTCGCTCCGGGACAGGGGTTGTAGACGAGCAGTACTTC. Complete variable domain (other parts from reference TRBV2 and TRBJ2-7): EPEVTQTPSHQVTQMGQEVILRCVPISNHLYFYWYRQILGQKVEFLVSFYNNEISEKSEIFDDQFSVERPDGSNFTLKIRSTKLEDSAMYFCASSRSGTGVVDEQYFGPGTRLTVT.

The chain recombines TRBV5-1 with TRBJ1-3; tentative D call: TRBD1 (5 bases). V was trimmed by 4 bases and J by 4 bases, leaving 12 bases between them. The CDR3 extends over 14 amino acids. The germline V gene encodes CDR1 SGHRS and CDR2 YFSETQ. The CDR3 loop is CASSPKTEGNTIYF. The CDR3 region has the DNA TGCGCCAGCAGCCCTAAGACAGAAGGAAACACCATATATTTT.

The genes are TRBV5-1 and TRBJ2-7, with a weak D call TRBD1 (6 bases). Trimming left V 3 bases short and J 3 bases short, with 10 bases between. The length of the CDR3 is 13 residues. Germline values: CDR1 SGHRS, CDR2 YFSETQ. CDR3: CASSWGQSYEQYF. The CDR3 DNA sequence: TGCGCCAGCAGCTGGGGGCAGAGCTACGAGCAGTACTTC.

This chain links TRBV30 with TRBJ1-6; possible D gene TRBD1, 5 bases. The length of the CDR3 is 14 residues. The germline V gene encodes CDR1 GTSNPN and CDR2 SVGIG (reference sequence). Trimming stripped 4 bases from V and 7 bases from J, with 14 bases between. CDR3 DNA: TGTGCCTGGACCTCGGGGGTCCTAAATTCACCCCTCCACTTT. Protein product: CAWTSGVLNSPLHF. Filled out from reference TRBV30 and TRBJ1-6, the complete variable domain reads SQTIHQWPATLVQPVGSPLSLECTVEGTSNPNLYWYRQAAGRGLQLLFYSVGIGQISSEVPQNLSASRPQDRQFILSSKKLLLSDSGFYLCAWTSGVLNSPLHFGNGTRLTVT.

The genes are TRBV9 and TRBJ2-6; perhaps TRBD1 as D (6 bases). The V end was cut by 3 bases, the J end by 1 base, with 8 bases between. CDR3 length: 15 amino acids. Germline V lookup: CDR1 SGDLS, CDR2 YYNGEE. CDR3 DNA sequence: TGTGCCAGCAGCGCTAGGGGGTCTGGGGCCAACGTCCTGACTTTC. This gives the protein CASSARGSGANVLTF.

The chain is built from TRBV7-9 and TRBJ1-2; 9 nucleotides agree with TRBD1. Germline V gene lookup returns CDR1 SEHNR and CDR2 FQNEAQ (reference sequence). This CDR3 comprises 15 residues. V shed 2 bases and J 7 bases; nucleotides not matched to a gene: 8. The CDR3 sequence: CASSLHQQGASGYTF. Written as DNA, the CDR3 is TGTGCCAGCAGCTTACATCAACAGGGGGCGAGTGGCTACACCTTC.

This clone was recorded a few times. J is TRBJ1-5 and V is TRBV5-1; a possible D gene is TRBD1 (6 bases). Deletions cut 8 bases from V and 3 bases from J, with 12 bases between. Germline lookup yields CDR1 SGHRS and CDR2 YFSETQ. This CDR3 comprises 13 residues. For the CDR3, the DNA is TGCGCCAGTTCCACAGGGAACAATCAGCCCCAGCATTTT. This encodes CASSTGNNQPQHF. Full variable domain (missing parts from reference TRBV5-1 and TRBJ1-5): KAGVTQTPRYLIKTRGQQVTLSCSPISGHRSVSWYQQTPGQGLQFLFEYFSETQRNKGNFPGRFSGRQFSNSRSEMNVSTLELGDSALYLCASSTGNNQPQHFGDGTRLSIL.

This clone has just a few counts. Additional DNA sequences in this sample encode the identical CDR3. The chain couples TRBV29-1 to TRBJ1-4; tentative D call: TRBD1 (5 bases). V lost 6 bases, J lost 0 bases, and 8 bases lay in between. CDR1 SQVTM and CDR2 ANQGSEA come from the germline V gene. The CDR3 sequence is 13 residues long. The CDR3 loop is CSVRTPTNEKLFF. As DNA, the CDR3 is TGCAGCGTCCGGACACCAACTAATGAAAAACTGTTTTTT.

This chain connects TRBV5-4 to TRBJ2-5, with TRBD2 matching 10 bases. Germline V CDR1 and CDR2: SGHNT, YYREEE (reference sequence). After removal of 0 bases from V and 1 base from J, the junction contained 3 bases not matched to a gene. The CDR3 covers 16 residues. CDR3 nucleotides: TGTGCCAGCAGCTTGGCTCTAGCGGGAGCCCAAGAGACCCAGTACTTC. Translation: CASSLALAGAQETQYF. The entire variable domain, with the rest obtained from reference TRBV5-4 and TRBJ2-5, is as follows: ETGVTQSPTHLIKTRGQQVTLRCSSQSGHNTVSWYQQALGQGPQFIFQYYREEENGRGNFPPRFSGLQFPNYSSELNVNALELDDSALYLCASSLALAGAQETQYFGPGTRLLVL.

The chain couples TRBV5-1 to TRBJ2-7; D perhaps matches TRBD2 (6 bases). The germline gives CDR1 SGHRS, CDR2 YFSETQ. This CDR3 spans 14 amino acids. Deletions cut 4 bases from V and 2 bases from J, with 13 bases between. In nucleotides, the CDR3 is TGCGCCAGCAGCCGCGGGACGGAGACCTACGAGCAGTACTTC. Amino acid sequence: CASSRGTETYEQYF.

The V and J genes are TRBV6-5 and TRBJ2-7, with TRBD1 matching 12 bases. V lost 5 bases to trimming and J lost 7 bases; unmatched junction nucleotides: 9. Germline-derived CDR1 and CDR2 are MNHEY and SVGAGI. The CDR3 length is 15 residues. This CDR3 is CASSTPGQGAREQYF. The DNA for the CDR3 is TGTGCCAGCAGTACACCGGGACAGGGGGCAAGGGAGCAGTACTTC.

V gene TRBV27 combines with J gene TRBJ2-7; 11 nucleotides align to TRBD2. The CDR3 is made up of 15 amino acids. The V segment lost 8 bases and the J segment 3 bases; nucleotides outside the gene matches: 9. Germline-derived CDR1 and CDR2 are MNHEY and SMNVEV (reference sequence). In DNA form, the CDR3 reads TGTGCCAGCCGTAGAGTGACTAGCGGGGACTACGAGCAGTACTTC. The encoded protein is CASRRVTSGDYEQYF.

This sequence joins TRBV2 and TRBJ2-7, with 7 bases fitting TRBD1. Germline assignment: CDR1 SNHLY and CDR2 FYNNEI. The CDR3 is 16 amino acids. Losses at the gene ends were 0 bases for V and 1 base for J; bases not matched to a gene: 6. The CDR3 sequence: CASSEAPRTGSYEQYF. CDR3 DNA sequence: TGTGCCAGCAGTGAAGCGCCCAGGACAGGTTCCTACGAGCAGTACTTC.

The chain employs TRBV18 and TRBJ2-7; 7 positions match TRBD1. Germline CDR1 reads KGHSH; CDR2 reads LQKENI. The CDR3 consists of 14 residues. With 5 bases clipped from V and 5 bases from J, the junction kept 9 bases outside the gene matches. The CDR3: CASSSGQVSNEQYF. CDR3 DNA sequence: TGTGCCAGCTCATCCGGACAGGTCTCGAACGAGCAGTACTTC. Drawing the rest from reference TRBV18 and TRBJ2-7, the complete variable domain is NAGVMQNPRHLVRRRGQEARLRCSPMKGHSHVYWYRQLPEEGLKFMVYLQKENIIDESGMPKERFSAEFPKEGPSILRIQQVVRGDSAAYFCASSSGQVSNEQYFGPGTRLTVT.

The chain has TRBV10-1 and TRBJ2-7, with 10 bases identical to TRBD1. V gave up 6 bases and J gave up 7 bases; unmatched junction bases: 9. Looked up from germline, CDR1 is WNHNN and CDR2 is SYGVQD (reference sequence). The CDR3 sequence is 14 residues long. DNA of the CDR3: TGCGCCAGCAGCGCGGGACAGGGGACCGGAGAGCAGTACTTC. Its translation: CASSAGQGTGEQYF.

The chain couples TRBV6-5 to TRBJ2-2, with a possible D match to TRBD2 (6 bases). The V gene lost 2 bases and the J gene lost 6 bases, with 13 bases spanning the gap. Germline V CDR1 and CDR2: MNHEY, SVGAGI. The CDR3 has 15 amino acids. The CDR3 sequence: CASSYHPRGAGELFF. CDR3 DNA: TGTGCCAGCAGTTACCACCCTCGCGGGGCCGGGGAGCTGTTTTTT.

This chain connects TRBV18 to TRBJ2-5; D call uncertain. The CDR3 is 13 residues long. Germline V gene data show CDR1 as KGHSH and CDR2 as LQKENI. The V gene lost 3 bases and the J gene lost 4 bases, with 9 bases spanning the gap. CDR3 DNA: TGTGCCAGCTCACCGTACATTGGAGAGACCCAGTACTTC. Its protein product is CASSPYIGETQYF.

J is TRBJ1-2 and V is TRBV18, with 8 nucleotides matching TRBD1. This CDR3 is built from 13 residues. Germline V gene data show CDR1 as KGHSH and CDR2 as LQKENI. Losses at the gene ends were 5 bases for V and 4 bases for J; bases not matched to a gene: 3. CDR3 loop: CASSSGQGYGYTF. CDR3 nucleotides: TGTGCCAGCTCATCAGGACAGGGCTATGGCTACACCTTC.

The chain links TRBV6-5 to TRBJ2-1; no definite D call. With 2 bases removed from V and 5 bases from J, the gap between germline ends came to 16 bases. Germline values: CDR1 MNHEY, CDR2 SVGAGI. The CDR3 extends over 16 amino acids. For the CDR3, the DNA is TGTGCCAGCAGTTACATGCCGCCAGGTAGAGACAATGAGCAGTTCTTC. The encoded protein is CASSYMPPGRDNEQFF.